These T cell receptor beta chains were read from a single sample in a study of tumor-infiltrating lymphocytes in localized non-small cell lung cancer. The repertoire was sequenced with immunoSEQ multiplex PCR; TCRdb's copy has only in-frame clones and lacks some. Here the sample spans about 5,100 clones, roughly three fifths being singletons. Material for sequencing was lung tumor tissue. The receptors derive from a human donor with non-small cell lung cancer. Each CDR3 is given with its conserved first and last residue. D genes are given only for firm matches. For some rows the clone size is stated as once, few or many, or as a class when expanded; others skip it.

size	J	D	V	CDR3	DNA
.	TRBJ1-1	.	TRBV27	CASSSATEAFF	TGTGCCAGCAGTTCGGCCACTGAAGCTTTCTTT
.	TRBJ2-2	.	TRBV5-6	CASSLVGTNTGELFF	TGTGCCAGCAGCTTGGTAGGCACCAACACCGGGGAGCTGTTTTTT
.	TRBJ1-4	TRBD1	TRBV6-6	CASSYGTGVEKLFF	TGTGCCAGCAGTTACGGGACAGGGGTTGAAAAACTGTTTTTT
few	TRBJ2-2	.	TRBV27	CASSSRDPVVGELFF	TGTGCCAGCAGTTCAAGGGACCCAGTTGTCGGGGAGCTGTTTTTT
.	TRBJ2-1	.	TRBV10-3	CAIRIGTPSSYNEQFF	TGTGCCATCAGGATTGGGACTCCCAGCTCCTACAATGAGCAGTTCTTC
.	TRBJ2-5	.	TRBV11-2	CASRPTSQETQYF	TGTGCCAGCAGACCCACTAGTCAGGAGACCCAGTACTTC
few	TRBJ1-2	.	TRBV7-2	CASSLGYRDAGYTF	TGTGCCAGCAGCTTAGGATACAGGGATGCGGGCTACACCTTC
.	TRBJ2-5	TRBD2	TRBV5-1	CASSLGLAGGGETQYF	TGCGCCAGCAGCTTGGGACTAGCGGGAGGTGGGGAGACCCAGTACTTC
.	TRBJ2-7	TRBD2	TRBV4-2	CASSLTGGRNEQYF	TGTGCCAGCAGCCTGACGGGGGGTCGAAACGAGCAGTACTTC
.	TRBJ1-5	.	TRBV19	CASSIENGGYNQPQHF	TGTGCCAGTAGTATCGAGAACGGGGGGTACAATCAGCCCCAGCATTTT
.	TRBJ2-2	TRBD1	TRBV7-3	CASRGQGNSGELFF	TGTGCCAGCAGGGGACAGGGGAATTCCGGGGAGCTGTTTTTT
.	TRBJ2-3	TRBD1	TRBV11-2	CASSLAPTGGEGGTQYF	TGTGCCAGCAGCTTAGCCCCGACAGGGGGCGAGGGAGGTACGCAGTATTTT
.	TRBJ2-1	TRBD2	TRBV6-4	CASSMRLAGELSSYNEQFF	TGTGCCAGCAGTATGAGACTAGCGGGAGAATTAAGCTCCTACAATGAGCAGTTCTTC
.	TRBJ2-5	TRBD1	TRBV5-6	CASRTGQGARWSETQYF	TGTGCCAGCAGAACGGGACAGGGGGCGCGATGGTCAGAGACCCAGTACTTC
once	TRBJ2-3	.	TRBV5-5	CASSWGGGGRNTDTQYF	TGTGCCAGCAGCTGGGGCGGCGGGGGCCGAAACACAGATACGCAGTATTTT
.	TRBJ1-2	TRBD1	TRBV7-9	CASLGTALRSYGYTF	TGTGCCAGCCTTGGGACAGCCCTACGGAGCTATGGCTACACCTTC
.	TRBJ1-5	.	TRBV19	CASRASRLGNQPQHF	TGTGCCAGTAGGGCGAGTAGGTTAGGGAACCAGCCCCAGCATTTT
.	TRBJ1-2	TRBD1	TRBV5-1	CASSMGQPLYGYTF	TGCGCCAGCAGCATGGGACAGCCCCTCTATGGCTACACCTTC
few	TRBJ1-4	.	TRBV5-4	CASSRKATNEKLFF	TGTGCCAGCAGCCGGAAGGCAACTAATGAAAAACTGTTTTTT
.	TRBJ1-6	.	TRBV9	CASSVGTSPLHF	TGTGCCAGCAGCGTAGGAACTTCACCCCTCCACTTT
.	TRBJ2-5	.	TRBV7-2	CASSLATGPETQYF	TGTGCCAGCAGCTTAGCGACGGGGCCTGAGACCCAGTACTTC
.	TRBJ1-5	.	TRBV19	CASMGAQGSNQPQHF	TGTGCCAGTATGGGGGCACAGGGCAGCAATCAGCCCCAGCATTTT
.	TRBJ2-5	TRBD1	TRBV4-3	CASSQETGGAETQYF	TGCGCCAGCAGCCAAGAGACAGGGGGCGCAGAGACCCAGTACTTC
.	TRBJ2-1	.	TRBV6-5	CASSLGNEQFF	TGTGCCAGCTCGCTAGGGAATGAGCAGTTCTTC
few	TRBJ1-2	.	TRBV19	CASERNYGYTF	TGTGCCAGCGAGCGAAACTATGGCTACACCTTC
few	TRBJ2-1	TRBD1	TRBV6-1	CASSTPGQNNEQFF	TGTGCCAGCAGTACTCCGGGACAGAACAATGAGCAGTTCTTC
few	TRBJ2-5	TRBD1	TRBV11-2	CASSLEGTGSYETQYF	TGTGCCAGCAGCTTAGAAGGGACAGGGTCGTATGAGACCCAGTACTTC
few	TRBJ1-1	TRBD1	TRBV4-2	CASSFRTGGPSVNTEAFF	TGTGCCAGCAGCTTTCGGACAGGGGGGCCGAGTGTGAACACTGAAGCTTTCTTT
.	TRBJ2-2	TRBD2	TRBV7-8	CASSLVAGGMTGELFF	TGTGCCAGCAGCTTAGTAGCGGGGGGGATGACCGGGGAGCTGTTTTTT
.	TRBJ1-2	.	TRBV6-6	CASSYSIGRGYTF	TGTGCCAGCAGTTACTCGATCGGGAGAGGCTACACCTTC
.	TRBJ1-2	.	TRBV12-5	CASGLSGTGTGYTF	TGTGCTAGTGGTTTGTCCGGCACAGGGACTGGCTACACCTTC
few	TRBJ1-1	.	TRBV30	CAWSVGGNTEAFF	TGTGCCTGGAGTGTTGGGGGGAACACTGAAGCTTTCTTT
.	TRBJ1-2	.	TRBV6-5	CASSKTGKVYGYTF	TGTGCCAGCAGTAAGACAGGCAAGGTCTATGGCTACACCTTC
.	TRBJ1-3	.	TRBV2	CASSEEGRTSGNTIYF	TGTGCCAGCAGTGAAGAGGGCCGAACCTCTGGAAACACCATATATTTT
.	TRBJ2-7	.	TRBV5-1	CASSGTDSYEQYF	TGCGCCAGTTCCGGGACGGACTCCTACGAGCAGTACTTC
.	TRBJ2-2	TRBD2	TRBV5-4	CASSLEVAGAGELFF	TGTGCCAGCAGCTTGGAGGTAGCGGGAGCGGGGGAGCTGTTTTTT
.	TRBJ1-5	TRBD1	TRBV27	CASSSWDSNQPQHF	TGTGCCAGCAGTTCCTGGGACAGTAATCAGCCCCAGCATTTT
.	TRBJ1-6	TRBD1	TRBV4-1	CASSQDQVTGSSYNSPLHF	TGCGCCAGCAGCCAAGATCAGGTGACAGGGAGCTCCTATAATTCACCCCTCCACTTT
few	TRBJ1-1	.	TRBV15	CATSRGSNTEAFF	TGTGCCACCAGCAGGGGGTCGAACACTGAAGCTTTCTTT
few	TRBJ1-2	.	TRBV5-4	CASSLGADYGYTF	TGTGCCAGCAGTTTGGGGGCGGACTATGGCTACACCTTC
.	TRBJ2-5	.	TRBV7-2	CASSATGIFTETQYF	TGTGCCAGCAGCGCCACCGGGATATTTACAGAGACCCAGTACTTC
once	TRBJ1-1	TRBD1	TRBV2	CASTEQGMGEAFF	TGTGCCAGCACCGAACAGGGGATGGGTGAAGCTTTCTTT
few	TRBJ1-1	.	TRBV15	CATSRDSYTEAFF	TGTGCCACCAGCAGAGATTCCTACACTGAAGCTTTCTTT